This TCR beta chain was sequenced for a study of blood T cell repertoires in COVID-19. Here immunoSEQ multiplex PCR was the method, and the copy in TCRdb shows in-frame clones only, minus some. The sample yields approximately 240,000 clones, more than 75% seen once. This CDR3 is built from 12 residues. The germline gives CDR1 SGHDN, CDR2 FVKESK. Trimming shortened V by 3 bases and J by 0 bases, and 3 bases separated the two germline ends. The chain employs TRBV14 and TRBJ2-7; D gene unclear. The source of this sequence is a woman in her thirties who had recovered from COVID-19. Specimen: peripheral blood. CDR3 amino acids: CASSHVSYEQYF. For the CDR3, the DNA is TGTGCCAGCAGCCACGTCTCCTACGAGCAGTACTTC.